The rows below give T cell receptor beta chains drawn from one sample of a study of cytomegalovirus exposure and HLA in healthy donors. The assay was immunoSEQ multiplex PCR, and TCRdb's table has in-frame clones only and misses some. This sample has roughly 200,000 clones, with roughly 70% found just once. Source material: PBMCs. The receptors originated from a male donor in good health and CMV-seronegative. The CDR3 runs from the conserved cysteine through the conserved F or W. The order of the fields is J gene, D gene, clone size, V gene, CDR3 DNA, CDR3 protein. A D gene is named only where the DNA matches it firmly. The listing skips clone size in some rows; elsewhere it reads once, few, many or a size class.

TRBJ2-1 | TRBD2 | - | TRBV5-1 | TGCGCCAGCAGCGGGACTAGCGGGTACAATGAGCAGTTCTTC | CASSGTSGYNEQFF
TRBJ2-5 | - | once | TRBV10-3 | TGTGCCATCAGTGATCTGGCTAGAGGGAGAGAGACCCAGTACTTC | CAISDLARGRETQYF
TRBJ1-5 | TRBD1 | - | TRBV6-5 | TGTGCCAGCAGTTATGACAGGGCTAGCAATCAGCCCCAGCATTTT | CASSYDRASNQPQHF
TRBJ1-6 | - | once | TRBV5-8 | TGTGCCAGCAGCTTGTTCAGGGTTAGGTCACCCCTCCACTTT | CASSLFRVRSPLHF
TRBJ1-3 | TRBD1 | - | TRBV4-2 | TGTGCCAGTGCGAGCAAAGGGGGCACTGGAAACACCATATATTTT | CASASKGGTGNTIYF
TRBJ2-7 | - | few | TRBV4-1 | TGCGCCAGCAGCCAAACCGGGAGTCTCGGCGAGCAGTACTTC | CASSQTGSLGEQYF
TRBJ2-1 | - | - | TRBV7-2 | TGTGCCAGCAGCTTAGCTCCGGGTATCACCTACAATGAGCAGTTCTTC | CASSLAPGITYNEQFF
TRBJ1-1 | - | few | TRBV27 | TGTGCCAGCAGTTTACTGGCGGGAGAAGCTTTCTTT | CASSLLAGEAFF
TRBJ1-3 | TRBD1 | - | TRBV6-5 | TGTGCCAGCAGTTACTGGACAGGAGCCTCTGGAAACACCATATATTTT | CASSYWTGASGNTIYF
TRBJ2-7 | TRBD2 | - | TRBV19 | TGTGCCAGTAGTATCCCCCCGACTAGCGGGAGCTCCTACGAGCAGTACTTC | CASSIPPTSGSSYEQYF
TRBJ1-3 | TRBD1 | - | TRBV28 | TGTGCCAGCAGTTTACGACAGGGCTGGAACACCATATATTTT | CASSLRQGWNTIYF
TRBJ1-6 | - | once | TRBV30 | TGTGCCTGGAGTCGACAGGCCGTTAGCTCCTATAATTCACCCCTCCACTTT | CAWSRQAVSSYNSPLHF
TRBJ2-7 | - | - | TRBV6-5 | TGTGCCAGCAGTGAGTGGGGGCCGCCCTACGAGCAGTACTTC | CASSEWGPPYEQYF
TRBJ2-7 | TRBD2 | - | TRBV6-6 | TGTGCCAGCCAAGAGACTAGCGGCAGCTACGAGCAGTACTTC | CASQETSGSYEQYF
TRBJ2-3 | TRBD2 | - | TRBV2 | TGTGCCAGACAGAAGGAGCGGGAGTTAGATACGCAGTATTTT | CARQKERELDTQYF
TRBJ1-2 | TRBD1 | few | TRBV4-2 | TGTGCCAGCAGCCAACCATTGGACAGGGACAACTATGGCTACACCTTC | CASSQPLDRDNYGYTF
TRBJ1-1 | - | - | TRBV28 | TGTGCCAGCAGTCTACTAAGTGGGGGCTTCACTGAAGCTTTCTTT | CASSLLSGGFTEAFF
TRBJ1-2 | TRBD1 | - | TRBV2 | TGTGCCAGCAGTACACAGGGGGCGGGAGGCTACACCTTC | CASSTQGAGGYTF
TRBJ2-3 | - | - | TRBV5-1 | TGCGCCAGCAGCCTAACCCAGGGGACGGCAGATACGCAGTATTTT | CASSLTQGTADTQYF
TRBJ2-3 | - | few | TRBV2 | TGTGCCAGCAGCAGGGACTTGACGCAGTATTTT | CASSRDLTQYF
TRBJ2-7 | TRBD2 | - | TRBV28 | TGTGCCAGCAGTTTACGACCAGCGGGACGACTCGCCTACGAGCAGTACTTC | CASSLRPAGRLAYEQYF
TRBJ1-2 | - | - | TRBV28 | TGTGCCAGCAATCAGGACAGATTTGGCTACACCTTC | CASNQDRFGYTF
TRBJ2-1 | TRBD1 | - | TRBV19 | TGTGCCAGTAGTATTGGGGGACAGGGAGTCAATGAGCAGTTCTTC | CASSIGGQGVNEQFF
TRBJ2-3 | TRBD2 | - | TRBV6-6 | TGTGCCAGCAGCCGCCGGGGAGGGACTAGCACAGATACGCAGTATTTT | CASSRRGGTSTDTQYF
TRBJ1-3 | - | - | TRBV7-9 | TGTGCCAGCAGCCTAGGCTTGGAGACAGGAAAGTTCCATGCGGACACCATATATTTT | CASSLGLETGKFHADTIYF
TRBJ1-1 | - | - | TRBV27 | TGTGCCAGCAGCAGGGGACAGAACACTGAAGCTTTCTTT | CASSRGQNTEAFF
TRBJ1-6 | - | - | TRBV5-6 | TGTGCCAGCAGCATATTACAGCGCAGGGGATCACCCCTCCACTTT | CASSILQRRGSPLHF
TRBJ2-1 | TRBD1 | once | TRBV11-3 | TGTGCCAGCAGCCCCCGGACAGGGGAGGGAAATGAGCAGTTCTTC | CASSPRTGEGNEQFF
TRBJ1-1 | - | - | TRBV28 | TGTGCCAGCAGTTCCCGAATAGGGAGCACTGAAGCTTTCTTT | CASSSRIGSTEAFF
TRBJ2-1 | - | - | TRBV6-5 | TGTGCCAGCGGCGGCTCCTACAATGAGCAGTTCTTC | CASGGSYNEQFF
TRBJ2-5 | TRBD1 | - | TRBV5-1 | TGCGCCAGCAGCTTGCCATATGGACAGGCCCTTCAAGAGACCCAGTACTTC | CASSLPYGQALQETQYF
TRBJ2-3 | - | - | TRBV28 | TGTGCCAGCAGTCCCCCCATGGGCGGGATGGATCTGGGTTCAGATACGCAGTATTTT | CASSPPMGGMDLGSDTQYF
TRBJ2-7 | TRBD2 | - | TRBV29-1 | TGCAGCGTTGGGTCTAGCGGGAGGATACACGAGCAGTACTTC | CSVGSSGRIHEQYF
TRBJ1-1 | - | - | TRBV6-1 | TGTGCCAGCAGCCCAGGGCAGTACACTGAAGCTTTCTTT | CASSPGQYTEAFF
TRBJ2-3 | TRBD2 | - | TRBV7-3 | TGTGCCAGCAGCTTAATGAGCGGGGGTAGCACAGATACGCAGTATTTT | CASSLMSGGSTDTQYF
TRBJ2-3 | - | - | TRBV28 | TGTGCCAGCAGTTTCCTCGGGATTAGCACAGATACGCAGTATTTT | CASSFLGISTDTQYF
TRBJ2-1 | TRBD2 | - | TRBV6-5 | TGTGCCAGCAGTTCATTGACTAGCGGGTGGTACAATGAGCAGTTCTTC | CASSSLTSGWYNEQFF
TRBJ1-6 | - | - | TRBV30 | TGTGCCTGGAGCGTACGGGGAACCGGGAAGAATAATTCACCCCTCCACTTT | CAWSVRGTGKNNSPLHF
TRBJ2-7 | - | - | TRBV4-3 | TGCGCCAGCAGCCAAGATCCACAAGCGACCTACGAGCAGTACTTC | CASSQDPQATYEQYF
TRBJ1-3 | TRBD1 | - | TRBV4-1 | TGCGCCAGCAGGGACAGGGGTTTTGGAAACACCACATATTTT | CASRDRGFGNTTYF
TRBJ2-1 | TRBD2 | - | TRBV4-2 | TGTGCCAGCAGCCAAGAAGGCTGGGGTAGCGGGGGTCCCAATGAGCAGTTCTTC | CASSQEGWGSGGPNEQFF
TRBJ2-5 | - | - | TRBV6-6 | TGTGCCAGCAGACCCCAGGGTGCGAAGACCCAGTACTTC | CASRPQGAKTQYF